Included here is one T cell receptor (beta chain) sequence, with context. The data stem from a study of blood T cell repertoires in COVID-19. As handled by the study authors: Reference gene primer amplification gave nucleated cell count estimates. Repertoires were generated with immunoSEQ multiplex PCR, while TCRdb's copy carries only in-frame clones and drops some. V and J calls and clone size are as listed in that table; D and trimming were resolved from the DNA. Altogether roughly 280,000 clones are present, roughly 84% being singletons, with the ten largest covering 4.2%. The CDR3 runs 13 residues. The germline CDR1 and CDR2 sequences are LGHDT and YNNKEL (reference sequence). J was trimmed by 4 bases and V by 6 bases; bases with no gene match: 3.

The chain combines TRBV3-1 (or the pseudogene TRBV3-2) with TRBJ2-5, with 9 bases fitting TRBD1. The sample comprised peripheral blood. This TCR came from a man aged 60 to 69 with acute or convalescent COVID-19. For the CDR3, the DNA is TGTGCCAGCAGTCACAGGGGGCGAGAGACCCAGTACTTC. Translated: CASSHRGRETQYF.